This TCR beta chain was observed in a study of T cells expressing NK-cell markers (dated by TCRdb to 2018 to 2020). With respect to the entire study: TCR beta-chain repertoires were profiled in sorted CD3+CD56+NKG2C+, CD3+CD56+NKG2C- and CD3+CD56-NKG2C+ T-cell subsets from about 8 donors. Of the eight sequenced donors, seven were found to be HCMV-seropositive and one was found to be HCMV-seronegative. The eight sequenced donors were randomly selected healthy volunteers, three men and five women. The libraries were sequenced on Illumina HiSeq 2000/2500, MiSeq or NextSeq, producing 2 x 150 bp reads.

CDR1 SQVTM and CDR2 ANQGSEA are derived from the germline V gene. The CDR3 covers 13 residues, taking in both the cysteine and the phenylalanine. No DNA accompanies this entry. HCMV serostatus was determined by detecting HCMV-specific IgG in serum with a commercial ELISA kit. Ficoll density gradient centrifugation was used to isolate peripheral blood mononuclear cells from blood. Reads for this sample came from an Illumina HiSeq 2000. The TCR beta cDNA libraries were made using 5'RACE template switching, a step that added both a universal primer site and unique molecular identifiers. Synthesis of cDNA was primed from the TCR beta constant segment and was followed by two consecutive PCR amplification steps. The paper's processing steps were these. MIGEC handled demultiplexing of the reads and grouping by UMI, while MiTCR was used to assemble and quantify clonotypes. To remove erroneous sequences, TCR cDNA sequences were retained only when supported by two or more reads. The tcR package was used for downstream repertoire analysis, with clonotypes matched between fractions based on CDR3 nucleotide sequence plus V segment. VDJmatch was used to annotate antigen specificity against VDJdb, with one amino acid substitution in CDR3 permitted. TCRdb reprocessed the raw reads; every CDR3 protein sequence is a single record, and DNA is not supplied. The V and J calls were determined by TCRdb, not by the authors. The sample's records list 550,000 to 600,000 distinct CDR3 sequences. The top ten constitute about 3.6% of the sample.

The paper as a whole reports these results and caveats: Those dominant clonotypes were again the most abundant among CD3+CD56-NKG2C+ cells in a handful of donors, at roughly 25-65%. Whether the expanded NKG2C-expressing T cell clones were specific for HCMV antigens remained unclear. In more than five donors, the dominant CD3+CD56+NKG2C+ clonotypes were found to rank among the top 10 CD8+ clonotypes and to make up roughly 1.0-7.5% of CD8+ T cells.

Of note for this clonotype: Which antigen it targets is not known.

This chain is built from TRBV29-1 and TRBJ2-3. The TCR was taken from a man aged 18 to 35 in good health. Donor details come from another sample of the same person, matched by shared clones. Sequenced material: blood T cells: a sorted CD56 or NKG2C T cell subset, CD4+ or CD8+ T cells, or bulk PBMC T cells (not recorded which). The CDR3 region has the sequence CSVEGRSTDTQYF.